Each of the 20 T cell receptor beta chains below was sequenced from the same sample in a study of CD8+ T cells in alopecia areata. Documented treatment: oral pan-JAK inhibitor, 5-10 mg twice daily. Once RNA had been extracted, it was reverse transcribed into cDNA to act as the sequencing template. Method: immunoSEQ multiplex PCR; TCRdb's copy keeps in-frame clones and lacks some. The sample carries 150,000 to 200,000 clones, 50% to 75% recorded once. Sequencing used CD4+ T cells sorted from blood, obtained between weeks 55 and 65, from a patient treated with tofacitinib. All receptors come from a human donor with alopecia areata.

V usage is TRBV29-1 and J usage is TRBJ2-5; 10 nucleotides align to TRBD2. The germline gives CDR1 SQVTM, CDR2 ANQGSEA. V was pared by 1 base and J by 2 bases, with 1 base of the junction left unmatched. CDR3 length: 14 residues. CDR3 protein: CSVEGAGGQETQYF. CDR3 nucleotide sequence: TGCAGCGTTGAAGGAGCGGGGGGGCAAGAGACCCAGTACTTC. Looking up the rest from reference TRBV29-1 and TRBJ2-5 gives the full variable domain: SAVISQKPSRDICQRGTSLTIQCQVDSQVTMMFWYRQQPGQSLTLIATANQGSEATYESGFVIDKFPISRPNLTFSTLTVSNMSPEDSSIYLCSVEGAGGQETQYFGPGTRLLVL.

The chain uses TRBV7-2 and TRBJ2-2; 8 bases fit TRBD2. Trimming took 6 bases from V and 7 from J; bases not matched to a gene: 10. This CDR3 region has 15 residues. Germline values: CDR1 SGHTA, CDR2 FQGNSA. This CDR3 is CASSPAGGRIGELFF. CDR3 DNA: TGTGCCAGCAGTCCTGCGGGGGGCCGGATCGGGGAGCTGTTTTTT.

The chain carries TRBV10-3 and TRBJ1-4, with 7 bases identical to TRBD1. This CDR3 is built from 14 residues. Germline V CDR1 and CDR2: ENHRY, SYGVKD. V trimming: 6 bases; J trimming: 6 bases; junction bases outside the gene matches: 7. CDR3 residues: CAISDRVSDEKLFF. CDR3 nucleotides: TGTGCCATCAGCGACAGGGTCAGCGATGAAAAACTGTTTTTT.

The CDR3 region is CASRGGTGDYGYTF. In nucleotides, the CDR3 is TGTGCCAGCAGAGGAGGGACAGGGGACTATGGCTACACCTTC. This chain joins TRBV2 and TRBJ1-2; 10 positions agree with TRBD1. Trimming cost V 6 bases and J 3 bases; bases outside gene matches: 4. Germline V gene data show CDR1 as SNHLY and CDR2 as FYNNEI. The CDR3 is 14 amino acids. The entire variable domain, with the rest obtained from reference TRBV2 and TRBJ1-2, is as follows: EPEVTQTPSHQVTQMGQEVILRCVPISNHLYFYWYRQILGQKVEFLVSFYNNEISEKSEIFDDQFSVERPDGSNFTLKIRSTKLEDSAMYFCASRGGTGDYGYTFGSGTRLTVV.

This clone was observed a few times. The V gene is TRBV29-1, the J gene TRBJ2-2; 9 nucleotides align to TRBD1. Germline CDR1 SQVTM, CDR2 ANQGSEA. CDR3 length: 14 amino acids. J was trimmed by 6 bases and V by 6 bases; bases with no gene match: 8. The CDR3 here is CSVKGQGSAGELFF. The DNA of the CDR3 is TGCAGCGTGAAGGGACAGGGATCCGCCGGGGAGCTGTTTTTT.

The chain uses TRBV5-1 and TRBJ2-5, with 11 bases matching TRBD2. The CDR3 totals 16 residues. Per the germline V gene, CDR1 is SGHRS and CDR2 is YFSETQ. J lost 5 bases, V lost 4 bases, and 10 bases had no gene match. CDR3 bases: TGCGCCAGCAGCCAGACTAGCGGGGCGACGTCGGAGACCCAGTACTTC. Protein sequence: CASSQTSGATSETQYF. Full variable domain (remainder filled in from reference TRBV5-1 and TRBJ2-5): KAGVTQTPRYLIKTRGQQVTLSCSPISGHRSVSWYQQTPGQGLQFLFEYFSETQRNKGNFPGRFSGRQFSNSRSEMNVSTLELGDSALYLCASSQTSGATSETQYFGPGTRLLVL.

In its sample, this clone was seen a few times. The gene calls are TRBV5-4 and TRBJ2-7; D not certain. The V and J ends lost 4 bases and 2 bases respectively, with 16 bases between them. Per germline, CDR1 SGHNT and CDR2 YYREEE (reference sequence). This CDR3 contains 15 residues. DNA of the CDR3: TGTGCCAGCAGCCCAGGACCCAGTGGGACCTACGAGCAGTACTTC. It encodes CASSPGPSGTYEQYF. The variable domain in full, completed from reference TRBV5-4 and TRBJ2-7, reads ETGVTQSPTHLIKTRGQQVTLRCSSQSGHNTVSWYQQALGQGPQFIFQYYREEENGRGNFPPRFSGLQFPNYSSELNVNALELDDSALYLCASSPGPSGTYEQYFGPGTRLTVT.

The CDR3 loop is CASSVDPRDTEAFF. CDR3 sequence (DNA): TGTGCCAGCAGCGTAGACCCCAGGGACACTGAAGCTTTCTTT. This chain joins TRBV9 and TRBJ1-1; possibly TRBD1 for D (5 bases). The V end lost 0 bases, the J end lost 3 bases, and 9 bases lay between the germline ends. The CDR3 totals 14 residues. Germline V gene data show CDR1 as SGDLS and CDR2 as YYNGEE.

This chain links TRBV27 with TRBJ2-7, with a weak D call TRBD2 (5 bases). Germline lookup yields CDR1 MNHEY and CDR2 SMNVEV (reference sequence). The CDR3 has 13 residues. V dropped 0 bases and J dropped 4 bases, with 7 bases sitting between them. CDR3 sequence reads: CASSLSEGYEQYF. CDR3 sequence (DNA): TGTGCCAGCAGTTTATCCGAGGGTTACGAGCAGTACTTC.

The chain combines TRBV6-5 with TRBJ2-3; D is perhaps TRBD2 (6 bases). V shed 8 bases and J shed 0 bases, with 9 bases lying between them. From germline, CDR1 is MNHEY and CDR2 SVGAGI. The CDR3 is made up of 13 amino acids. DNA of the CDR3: TGTGCCAGCTTTCGGGGGAGCACAGATACGCAGTATTTT. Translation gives CASFRGSTDTQYF.

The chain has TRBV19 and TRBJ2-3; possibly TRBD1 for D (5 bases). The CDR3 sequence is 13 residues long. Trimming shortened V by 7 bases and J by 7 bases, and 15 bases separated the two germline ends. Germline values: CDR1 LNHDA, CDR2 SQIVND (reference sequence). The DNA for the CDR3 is TGTGCCAGTAAAGACCCCCAGGGCTATACGCAGTATTTT. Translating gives CASKDPQGYTQYF.

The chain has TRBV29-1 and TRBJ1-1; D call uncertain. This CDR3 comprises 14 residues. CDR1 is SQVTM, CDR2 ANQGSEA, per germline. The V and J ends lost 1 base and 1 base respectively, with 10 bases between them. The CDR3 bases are TGCAGCGTTGAAGGGTGGCAGTCGAACACTGAAGCTTTCTTT. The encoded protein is CSVEGWQSNTEAFF.

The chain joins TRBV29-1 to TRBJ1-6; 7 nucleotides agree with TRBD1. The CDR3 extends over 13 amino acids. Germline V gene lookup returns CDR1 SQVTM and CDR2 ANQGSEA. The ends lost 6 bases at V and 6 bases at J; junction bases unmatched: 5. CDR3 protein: CSVRDSGNSPLHF. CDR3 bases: TGCAGCGTCCGGGACAGCGGTAATTCACCCCTCCACTTT. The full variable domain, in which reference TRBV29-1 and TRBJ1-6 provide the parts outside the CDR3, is SAVISQKPSRDICQRGTSLTIQCQVDSQVTMMFWYRQQPGQSLTLIATANQGSEATYESGFVIDKFPISRPNLTFSTLTVSNMSPEDSSIYLCSVRDSGNSPLHFGNGTRLTVT.

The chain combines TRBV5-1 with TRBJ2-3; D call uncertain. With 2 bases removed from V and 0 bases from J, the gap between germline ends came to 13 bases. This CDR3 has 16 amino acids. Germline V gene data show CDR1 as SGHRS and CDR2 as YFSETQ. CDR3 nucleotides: TGCGCCAGCAGCTTTTACTACCCGGCTAGCACAGATACGCAGTATTTT. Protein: CASSFYYPASTDTQYF. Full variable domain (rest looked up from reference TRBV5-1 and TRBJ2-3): KAGVTQTPRYLIKTRGQQVTLSCSPISGHRSVSWYQQTPGQGLQFLFEYFSETQRNKGNFPGRFSGRQFSNSRSEMNVSTLELGDSALYLCASSFYYPASTDTQYFGPGTRLTVL.

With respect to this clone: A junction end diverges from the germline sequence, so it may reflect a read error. CDR3 residues: CASPVRGRDGNSF. The CDR3 DNA follows: TGTGCCAGCCCCGTCCGGGGAAGAGACGGGAACTCCTTC. The chain is built from TRBV5-6 and TRBJ1-2; D is undetermined. Germline-derived CDR1 and CDR2 are SGHDT and YYEEEE. CDR3 length: 13 residues.

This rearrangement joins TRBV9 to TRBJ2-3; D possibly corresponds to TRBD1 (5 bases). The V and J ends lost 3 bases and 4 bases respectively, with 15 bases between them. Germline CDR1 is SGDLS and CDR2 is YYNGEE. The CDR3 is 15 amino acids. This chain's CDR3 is CASSGTRAVPDTQYF. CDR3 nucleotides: TGTGCCAGCAGCGGTACCAGGGCGGTTCCAGATACGCAGTATTTT. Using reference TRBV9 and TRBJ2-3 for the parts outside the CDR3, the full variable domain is DSGVTQTPKHLITATGQRVTLRCSPRSGDLSVYWYQQSLDQGLQFLIQYYNGEERAKGNILERFSAQQFPDLHSELNLSSLELGDSALYFCASSGTRAVPDTQYFGPGTRLTVL.

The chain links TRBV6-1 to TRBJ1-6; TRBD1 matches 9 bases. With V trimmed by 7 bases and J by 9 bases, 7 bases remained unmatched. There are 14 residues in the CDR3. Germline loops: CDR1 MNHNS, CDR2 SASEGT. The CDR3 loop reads CASTLDRGSSPLHF. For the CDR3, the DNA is TGTGCCAGCACTCTAGACAGGGGGAGTTCACCCCTCCACTTT.

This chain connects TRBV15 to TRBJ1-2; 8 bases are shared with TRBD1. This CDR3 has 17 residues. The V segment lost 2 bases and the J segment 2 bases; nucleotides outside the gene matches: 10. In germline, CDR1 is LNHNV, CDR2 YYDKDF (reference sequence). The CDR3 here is CATSRQGALVTNYGYTF. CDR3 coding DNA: TGTGCCACCAGCAGACAGGGGGCCTTAGTCACGAACTATGGCTACACCTTC. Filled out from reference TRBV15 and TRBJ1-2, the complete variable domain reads DAMVIQNPRYQVTQFGKPVTLSCSQTLNHNVMYWYQQKSSQAPKLLFHYYDKDFNNEADTPDNFQSRRPNTSFCFLDIRSPGLGDTAMYLCATSRQGALVTNYGYTFGSGTRLTVV.

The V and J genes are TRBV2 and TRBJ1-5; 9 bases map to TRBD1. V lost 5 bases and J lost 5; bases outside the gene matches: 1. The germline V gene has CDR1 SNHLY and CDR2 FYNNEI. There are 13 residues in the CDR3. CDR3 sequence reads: CASSRTGDQPQHF. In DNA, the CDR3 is TGTGCCAGCAGTCGGACAGGGGATCAGCCCCAGCATTTT.

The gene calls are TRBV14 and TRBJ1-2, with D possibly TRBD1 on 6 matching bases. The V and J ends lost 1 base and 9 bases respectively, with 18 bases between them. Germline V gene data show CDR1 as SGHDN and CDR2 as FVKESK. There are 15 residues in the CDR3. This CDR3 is CASSQAWGRGLSYTF. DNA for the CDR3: TGTGCCAGCAGCCAAGCTTGGGGGCGCGGATTGAGCTACACCTTC. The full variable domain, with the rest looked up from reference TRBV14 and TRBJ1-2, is EAGVTQFPSHSVIEKGQTVTLRCDPISGHDNLYWYRRVMGKEIKFLLHFVKESKQDESGMPNNRFLAERTGGTYSTLKVQPAELEDSGVYFCASSQAWGRGLSYTFGSGTRLTVV.